This T cell receptor (beta chain) was found in a study of blood T cell repertoires in COVID-19. As for the study in general: COVID-19 samples, acute and convalescent, were from the United States, Italy and Spain.

Participants were aged roughly 18 to 90 years, lived in 20 to 30 US areas, and enrolled virtually. Cohorts were based on clinical histories the participants reported. It was within 2 weeks before study entry that exposed participants met a COVID-19 case. TCRdb's copy holds only in-frame clones and misses some; the assay was immunoSEQ multiplex PCR. The sample holds 150,000 to 200,000 clones; 60% to 80% are singletons and the top ten take roughly an eighth. Trimming shortened V by 5 bases and J by 2 bases, and 13 bases separated the two germline ends. The germline V gene has CDR1 SQVTM and CDR2 ANQGSEA. The CDR3 contains 13 residues.

V usage is TRBV29-1 and J usage is TRBJ2-7; D might be TRBD1 (5 bases). This TCR derives from a man aged 60-69 years who had been exposed to COVID-19. Sequencing input: PBMCs or T cells enriched from blood (not recorded which). Written as DNA, the CDR3 is TGCAGCGTTTACACACAGGCTACCTACGAGCAGTACTTC. Its translation is CSVYTQATYEQYF.